Sequencing of this TCR beta chain was carried out in a study of shared clonotypes between healthy human individuals. Study results and limitations: Researchers sampled only blood; tissue repertoires likely differ.

Notes on this clone: Its antigen is not identified.

The V gene's germline CDR1 is SGHDN and CDR2 FVKESK. Trimming took off 0 bases at V and 6 bases at J, with 17 bases between the two ends. The CDR3 length is 17 residues. Data came from immunoSEQ multiplex PCR; TCRdb stores just in-frame clones and leaves some out. The sample includes some 2.1 million clones, 85% to 95% of them seen just once. The CD4+ fraction was divided into a CD45RA+ naive subset and a CD45RA-negative memory subset. The chain has TRBV14 and TRBJ2-2; possible D gene TRBD2, 6 bases. Sequencing used naive CD4+ T cells sorted from blood. Subset noted: CD45RA+ positively selected. This clonotype was obtained from a young man in good health. The CDR3 reads CASSQDLASVRPGELFF. The CDR3 nucleotides are TGTGCCAGCAGCCAAGATCTGGCTAGCGTGCGACCCGGGGAGCTGTTTTTT.